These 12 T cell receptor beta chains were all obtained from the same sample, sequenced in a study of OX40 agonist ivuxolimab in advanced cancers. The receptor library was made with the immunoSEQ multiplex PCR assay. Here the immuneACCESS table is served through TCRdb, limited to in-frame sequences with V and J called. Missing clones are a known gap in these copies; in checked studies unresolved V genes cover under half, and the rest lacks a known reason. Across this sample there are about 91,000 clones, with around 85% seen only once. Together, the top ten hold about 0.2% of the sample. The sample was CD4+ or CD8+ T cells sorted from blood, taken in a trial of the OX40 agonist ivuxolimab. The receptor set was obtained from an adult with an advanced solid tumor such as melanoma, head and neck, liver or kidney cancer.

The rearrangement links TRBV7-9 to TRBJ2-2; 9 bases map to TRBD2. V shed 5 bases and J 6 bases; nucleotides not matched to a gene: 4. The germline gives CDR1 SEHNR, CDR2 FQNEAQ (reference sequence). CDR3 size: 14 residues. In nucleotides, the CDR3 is TGTGCCAGCAGCATGGGACTAGCAGCCGGGGAGCTGTTTTTT. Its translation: CASSMGLAAGELFF.

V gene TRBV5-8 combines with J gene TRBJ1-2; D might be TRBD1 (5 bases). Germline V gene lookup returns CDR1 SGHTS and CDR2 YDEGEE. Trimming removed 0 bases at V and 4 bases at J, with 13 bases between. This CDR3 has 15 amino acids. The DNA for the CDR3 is TGTGCCAGCAGCTTGGTTGACAGCCTATCCTATGGCTACACCTTC. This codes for CASSLVDSLSYGYTF.

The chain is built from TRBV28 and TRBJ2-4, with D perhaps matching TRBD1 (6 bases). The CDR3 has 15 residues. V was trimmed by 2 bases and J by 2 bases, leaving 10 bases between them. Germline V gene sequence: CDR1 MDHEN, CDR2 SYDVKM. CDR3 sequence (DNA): TGTGCCAGCAGTTTAGGGGGCGCATCCAAAAACATTCAGTACTTC. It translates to CASSLGGASKNIQYF.

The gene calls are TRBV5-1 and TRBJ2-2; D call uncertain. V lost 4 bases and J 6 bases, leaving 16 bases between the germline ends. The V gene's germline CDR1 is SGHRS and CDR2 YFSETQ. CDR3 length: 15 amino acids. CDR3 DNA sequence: TGCGCCAGCAGCCCAACTCTGTCGGTGGCCGGGGAGCTGTTTTTT. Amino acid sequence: CASSPTLSVAGELFF.

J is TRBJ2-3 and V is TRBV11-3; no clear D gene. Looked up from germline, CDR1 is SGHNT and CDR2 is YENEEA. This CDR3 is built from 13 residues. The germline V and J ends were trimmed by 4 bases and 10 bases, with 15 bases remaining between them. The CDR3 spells CASSSALSSPQYF. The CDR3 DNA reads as TGTGCCAGCAGCTCGGCCCTCTCGAGCCCGCAGTATTTT. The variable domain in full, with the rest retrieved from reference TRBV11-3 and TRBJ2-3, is EAGVVQSPRYKIIEKKQPVAFWCNPISGHNTLYWYLQNLGQGPELLIRYENEEAVDDSQLPKDRFSAERLKGVDSTLKIQPAELGDSAVYLCASSSALSSPQYFGPGTRLTVL.

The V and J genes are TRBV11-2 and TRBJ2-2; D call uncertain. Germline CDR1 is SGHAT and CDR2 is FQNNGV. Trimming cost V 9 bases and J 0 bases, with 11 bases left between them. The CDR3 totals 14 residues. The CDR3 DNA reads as TGTGCCAGTTGCTTAGAACCGAACACCGGGGAGCTGTTTTTT. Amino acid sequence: CASCLEPNTGELFF.

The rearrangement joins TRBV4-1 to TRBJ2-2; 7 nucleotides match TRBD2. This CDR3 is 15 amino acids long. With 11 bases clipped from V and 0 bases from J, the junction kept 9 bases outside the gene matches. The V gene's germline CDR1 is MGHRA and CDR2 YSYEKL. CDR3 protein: CAASRGGTNTGELFF. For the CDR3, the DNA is TGCGCCGCGAGCCGGGGAGGGACGAACACCGGGGAGCTGTTTTTT.

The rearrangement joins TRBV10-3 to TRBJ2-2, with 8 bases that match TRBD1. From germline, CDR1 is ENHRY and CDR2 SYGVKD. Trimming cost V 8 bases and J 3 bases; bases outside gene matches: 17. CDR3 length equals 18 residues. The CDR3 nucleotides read TGTGCCATCTTAGCGAACGAAGGGACAGGAGGGGACACCGGGGAGCTGTTTTTT. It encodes CAILANEGTGGDTGELFF.

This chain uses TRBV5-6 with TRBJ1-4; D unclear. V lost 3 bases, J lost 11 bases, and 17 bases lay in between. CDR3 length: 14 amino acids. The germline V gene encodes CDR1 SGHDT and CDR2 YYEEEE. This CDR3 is CASSSTGNEEKLFF. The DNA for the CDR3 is TGTGCCAGCAGCTCAACCGGGAATGAAGAGAAACTGTTTTTT.

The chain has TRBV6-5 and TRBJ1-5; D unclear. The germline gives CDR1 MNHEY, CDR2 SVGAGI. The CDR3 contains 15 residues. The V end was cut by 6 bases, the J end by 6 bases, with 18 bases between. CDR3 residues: CASRASFAGGQPQHF. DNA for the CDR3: TGTGCCAGCAGAGCGTCGTTTGCCGGAGGTCAGCCCCAGCATTTT.

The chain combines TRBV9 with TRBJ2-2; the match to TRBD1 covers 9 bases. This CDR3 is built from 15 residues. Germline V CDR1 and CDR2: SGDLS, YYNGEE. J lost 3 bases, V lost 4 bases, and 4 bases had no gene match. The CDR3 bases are TGTGCCAGCAGCACCAGGGACAGGGACACCGGGGAGCTGTTTTTT. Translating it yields CASSTRDRDTGELFF.

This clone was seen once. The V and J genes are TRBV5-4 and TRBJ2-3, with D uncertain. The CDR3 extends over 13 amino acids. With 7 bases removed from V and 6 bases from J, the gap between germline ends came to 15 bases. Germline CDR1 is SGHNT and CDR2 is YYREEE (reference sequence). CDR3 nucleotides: TGTGCCAGCCGGCCTGGTCTGCGGGATACGCAGTATTTT. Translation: CASRPGLRDTQYF.